This record covers a single T cell receptor (beta chain). The method was immunoSEQ multiplex PCR; TCRdb's version includes in-frame clones alone and lacks a portion of them. This table holds 200,000 to 250,000 clones, roughly 86% found once. The germline V gene has CDR1 MDHEN and CDR2 SYDVKM. The junction had 12 bases not matched to a gene; V was cut back by 10 bases and J by 3 bases. The CDR3 runs to 15 residues. This sample is part of a study of blood T cell repertoires in COVID-19. The sequencing input was peripheral blood. The rearrangement joins TRBV28 to TRBJ2-7, with 10 bases aligning to TRBD1. The TCR comes from a man aged 50-59 years with acute or convalescent COVID-19. The CDR3 DNA reads as TGTGCCATAGAAACTCCGGGACAGGGGTACTACGAGCAGTACTTC. Its protein product is CAIETPGQGYYEQYF.